These T cell receptor beta chains were read from a single sample in a study of identifying expanded T cells in peripheral blood. Produced via immunoSEQ multiplex PCR; TCRdb's table is partial and in-frame only. Of some 80,000 clones listed, roughly 90% were seen once; the top ten hold 7.3%. The source material was blood. The receptors shown here come from a person aged 18-70 years in good health. Each CDR3 is given with its conserved first and last residue. The D gene is left open where the match is weak. The size entry is marked missing in some rows and otherwise reads once, few, many or a size class.

. TRBJ1-5 . TRBV5-1 TGCGCCAGCAGCTTGTCTGGACCGTATAGCAATCAGCCCCAGCATTTT CASSLSGPYSNQPQHF
. TRBJ2-5 . TRBV5-1 TGCGCCAGCAGCCCGAATGTGGGCAGCCAAGAGACCCAGTACTTC CASSPNVGSQETQYF
. TRBJ2-1 . TRBV9 TGTGCCAGCAGCCTAGACCTGAGCTCCTACAATGAGCAGTTCTTC CASSLDLSSYNEQFF
TRBD1 TRBJ2-6 many TRBV18 TGTGCCAGCTCATCAGGGACAGGGGGCGGTGGGGCCAACGTCCTGACTTTC CASSSGTGGGGANVLTF
. TRBJ1-2 . TRBV11-2 TGTGCCAGCAGCTTAGATTCGACGGACGGCTACACCTTC CASSLDSTDGYTF
. TRBJ2-1 . TRBV7-6 TGTGCCAGCAGCTCGCATCGTCAGGCATTGGGAATCAATGAGCAGTTCTTC CASSSHRQALGINEQFF
TRBD1 TRBJ2-6 once TRBV19 TGTGCCAGTAGGACAGGGCGAGACTCTGGGGCCAACGTCCTGACTTTC CASRTGRDSGANVLTF
. TRBJ1-1 . TRBV7-8 TGTGCCAGCACCTTGGGGGGCGGTGGCACTGAAGCTTTCTTT CASTLGGGGTEAFF
TRBD1 TRBJ1-3 once TRBV18 TGTGCCAGCTCACCCTACCCCGGGACAGGGGCGGTTAGAAACACCATATATTTT CASSPYPGTGAVRNTIYF
. TRBJ1-1 . TRBV6-1 TGTGCCAGCAGACTGGGACATACTGAAGCTTTCTTT CASRLGHTEAFF
TRBD1 TRBJ2-1 . TRBV7-2 TGTGCCAGCAGCTTGCGGACAGGGGGCGCGCGGAATGAGCAGTTCTTC CASSLRTGGARNEQFF
. TRBJ1-5 . TRBV7-9 TGTGCCAGCAGCCCCGGACTGGTAGTAACGCCCCAGCATTTT CASSPGLVVTPQHF
TRBD2 TRBJ2-1 . TRBV18 TGTGCCAGCTCACCCACGGGACTAGCGGGCAATGAGCAGTTCTTC CASSPTGLAGNEQFF
TRBD2 TRBJ2-1 . TRBV9 TGTGCCAGCAGCGTAGACACTAGCGGGACGCTCTACAATGAGCAGTTCTTC CASSVDTSGTLYNEQFF
TRBD1 TRBJ1-2 . TRBV7-2 TGTGCCAGCAGCTCGGGACAGGGGATTGGCTACACCTTC CASSSGQGIGYTF
. TRBJ1-2 . TRBV10-1 TGCGCCAGCAGTGAACAAAGGCCCATCTATGGCTACACCTTC CASSEQRPIYGYTF
TRBD2 TRBJ2-5 . TRBV2 TGTGCCAGCCGGAGCGGGAGTTCAGAGACCCAGTACTTC CASRSGSSETQYF
. TRBJ2-7 . TRBV7-9 TGTGCCAGCAGCTTAGGCCCCCAGGCCGAGCAGTACTTC CASSLGPQAEQYF
. TRBJ2-5 . TRBV21-1 TGTGCCAGCAGCCTGCGGGAGAGGTCAGAGACCCAGTACTTC CASSLRERSETQYF
. TRBJ2-7 . TRBV30 TGTGCCTGGAGTGGGAAAGAAGAGCAGGTCCTCTACGAGCAGTACTTC CAWSGKEEQVLYEQYF
TRBD1 TRBJ1-1 . TRBV14 TGTGCCAGCAGCACCAGGGGGAGCACTGAAGCTTTCTTT CASSTRGSTEAFF
. TRBJ2-1 . TRBV7-9 TGTGCCAGCAGCCCGGGACTCTCCTACAATGAGCAGTTCTTC CASSPGLSYNEQFF
. TRBJ1-1 . TRBV18 TGTGCCAGCTCAACTTACGGGGGCGGGGAGGCTTTCTTT CASSTYGGGEAFF
TRBD2 TRBJ2-6 . TRBV18 TGTGCCAGCTCACCACCGGCGGGACTAGGGGCCAACGTCCTGACTTTC CASSPPAGLGANVLTF
. TRBJ1-1 . TRBV19 TGTGCCAGTAGTATGCAAGTCCGGGCGAATGAAGCTTTCTTT CASSMQVRANEAFF
TRBD1 TRBJ1-1 few TRBV7-2 TGTGCCAGCAGCCGGGGATCCGCAGGGGGCACTGAAGCTTTCTTT CASSRGSAGGTEAFF
. TRBJ2-3 . TRBV1 TGCACCGCCCGGGACAGAGATTGGGATACGCAGTATTTT CTARDRDWDTQYF